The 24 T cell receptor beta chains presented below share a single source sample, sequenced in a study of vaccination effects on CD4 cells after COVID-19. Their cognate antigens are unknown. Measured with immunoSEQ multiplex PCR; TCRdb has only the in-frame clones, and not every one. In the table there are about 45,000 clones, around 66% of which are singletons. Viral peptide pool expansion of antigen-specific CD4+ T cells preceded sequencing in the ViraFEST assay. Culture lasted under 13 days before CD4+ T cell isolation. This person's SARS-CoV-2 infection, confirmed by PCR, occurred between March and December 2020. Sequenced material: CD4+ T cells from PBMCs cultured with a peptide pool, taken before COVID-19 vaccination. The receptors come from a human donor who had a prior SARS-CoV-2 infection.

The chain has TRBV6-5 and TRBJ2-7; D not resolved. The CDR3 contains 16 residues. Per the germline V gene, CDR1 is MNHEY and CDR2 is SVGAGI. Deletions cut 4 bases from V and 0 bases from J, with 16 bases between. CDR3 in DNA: TGTGCCAGCAGTTTTCCAGGTCTGCTGGGCTCCTACGAGCAGTACTTC. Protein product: CASSFPGLLGSYEQYF.

The CDR3 DNA follows: TGTGCCAGCAGCCTACTCGCCGTCTCTGAGCAGTTCTTC. This translates into CASSLLAVSEQFF. The chain carries TRBV7-9 and TRBJ2-1; unclear D gene. Germline assignment: CDR1 SEHNR and CDR2 FQNEAQ (reference sequence). Trimming took 5 bases from V and 9 from J, leaving 14 bases between them. The CDR3 runs 13 residues.

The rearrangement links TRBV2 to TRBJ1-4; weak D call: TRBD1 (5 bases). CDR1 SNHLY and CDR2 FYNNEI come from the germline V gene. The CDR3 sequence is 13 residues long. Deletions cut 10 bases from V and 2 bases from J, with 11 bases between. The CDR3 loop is CANRFSTNEKLFF. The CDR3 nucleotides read TGTGCCAACAGGTTTTCGACTAATGAAAAACTGTTTTTT.

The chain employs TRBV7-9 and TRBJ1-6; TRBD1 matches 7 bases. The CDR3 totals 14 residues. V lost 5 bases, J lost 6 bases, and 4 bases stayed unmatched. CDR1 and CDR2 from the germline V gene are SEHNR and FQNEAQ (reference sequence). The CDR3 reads CASSLRDSNSPLHF. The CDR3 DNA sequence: TGTGCCAGCAGCCTCCGGGACAGTAATTCACCCCTCCACTTT. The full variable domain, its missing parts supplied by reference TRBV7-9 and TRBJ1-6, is DTGVSQNPRHKITKRGQNVTFRCDPISEHNRLYWYRQTLGQGPEFLTYFQNEAQLEKSRLLSDRFSAERPKGSFSTLEIQRTEQGDSAMYLCASSLRDSNSPLHFGNGTRLTVT.

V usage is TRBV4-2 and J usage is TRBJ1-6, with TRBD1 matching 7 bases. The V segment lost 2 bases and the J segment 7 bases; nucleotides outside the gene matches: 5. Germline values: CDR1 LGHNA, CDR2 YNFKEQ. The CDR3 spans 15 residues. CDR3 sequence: CASSQKDRTNSPLHF. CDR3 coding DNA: TGTGCCAGCAGCCAAAAGGACAGGACAAATTCACCCCTCCACTTT.

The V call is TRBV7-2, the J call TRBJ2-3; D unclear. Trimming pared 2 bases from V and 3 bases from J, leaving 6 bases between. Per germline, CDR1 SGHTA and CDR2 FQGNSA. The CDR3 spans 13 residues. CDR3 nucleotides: TGTGCCAGCAGCTTACCTAGTACAGATACGCAGTATTTT. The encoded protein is CASSLPSTDTQYF.

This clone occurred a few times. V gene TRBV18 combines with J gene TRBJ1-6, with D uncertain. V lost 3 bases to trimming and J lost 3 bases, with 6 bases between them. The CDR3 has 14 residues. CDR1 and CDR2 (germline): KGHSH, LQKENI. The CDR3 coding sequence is TGTGCCAGCTCACCCCCAGACTATAATTCACCCCTCCACTTT. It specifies CASSPPDYNSPLHF. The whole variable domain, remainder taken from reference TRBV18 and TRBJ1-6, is NAGVMQNPRHLVRRRGQEARLRCSPMKGHSHVYWYRQLPEEGLKFMVYLQKENIIDESGMPKERFSAEFPKEGPSILRIQQVVRGDSAAYFCASSPPDYNSPLHFGNGTRLTVT.

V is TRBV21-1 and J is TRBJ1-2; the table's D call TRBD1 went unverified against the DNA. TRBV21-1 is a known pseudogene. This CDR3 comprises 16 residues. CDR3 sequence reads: CASSTKQGRDSYGYTF. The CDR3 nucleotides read TGTGCCAGCAGCACGAAACAGGGGAGAGATAGCTATGGCTACACCTTC.

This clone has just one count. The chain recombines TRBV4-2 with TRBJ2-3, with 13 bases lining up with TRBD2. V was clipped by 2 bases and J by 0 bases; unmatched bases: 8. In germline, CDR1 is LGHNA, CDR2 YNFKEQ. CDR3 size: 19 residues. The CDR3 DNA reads TGTGCCAGCAGCCAACTACGGACTAGCGGGAGTACTAGCACAGATACGCAGTATTTT. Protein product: CASSQLRTSGSTSTDTQYF.

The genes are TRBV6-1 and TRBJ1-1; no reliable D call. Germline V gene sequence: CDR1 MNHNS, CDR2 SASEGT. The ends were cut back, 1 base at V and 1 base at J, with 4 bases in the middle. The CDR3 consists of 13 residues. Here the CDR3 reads CASSEGQNTEAFF. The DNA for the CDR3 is TGTGCCAGCAGTGAAGGACAGAACACTGAAGCTTTCTTT.

The CDR3 sequence is CASSDNYGYTF. For the CDR3, the DNA is TGTGCCAGCAGTGACAACTATGGCTACACCTTC. This chain links TRBV25-1 with TRBJ1-2; no reliable D call. V lost 3 bases and J 2 bases, leaving 1 base between the germline ends. This CDR3 is 11 amino acids long. Germline V gives CDR1 MGHDK, CDR2 SYGVNS.

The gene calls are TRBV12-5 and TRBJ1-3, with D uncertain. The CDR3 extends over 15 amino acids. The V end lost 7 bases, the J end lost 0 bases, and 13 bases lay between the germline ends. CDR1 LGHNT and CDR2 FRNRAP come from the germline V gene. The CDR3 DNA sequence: TGTGCTAGTGCCATGGACGGATACTCTGGAAACACCATATATTTT. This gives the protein CASAMDGYSGNTIYF.

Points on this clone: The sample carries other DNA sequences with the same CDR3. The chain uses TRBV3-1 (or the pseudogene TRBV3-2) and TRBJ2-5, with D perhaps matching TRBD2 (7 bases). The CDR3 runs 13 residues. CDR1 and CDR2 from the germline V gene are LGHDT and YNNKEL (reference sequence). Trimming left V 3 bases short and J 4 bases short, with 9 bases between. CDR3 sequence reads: CASSQRGRETQYF. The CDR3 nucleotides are TGTGCCAGCAGCCAGCGGGGGCGAGAGACCCAGTACTTC.

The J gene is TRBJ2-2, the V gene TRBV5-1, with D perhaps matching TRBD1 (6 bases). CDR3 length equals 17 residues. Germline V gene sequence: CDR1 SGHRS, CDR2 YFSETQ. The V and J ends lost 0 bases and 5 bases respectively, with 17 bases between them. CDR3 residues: CASSLEGPTQGTGELFF. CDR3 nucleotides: TGCGCCAGCAGCTTGGAGGGACCTACTCAGGGGACCGGGGAGCTGTTTTTT.

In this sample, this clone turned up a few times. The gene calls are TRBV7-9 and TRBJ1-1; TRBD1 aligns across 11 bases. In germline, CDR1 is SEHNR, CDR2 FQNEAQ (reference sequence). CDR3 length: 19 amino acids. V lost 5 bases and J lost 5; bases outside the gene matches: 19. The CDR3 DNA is TGTGCCAGCAGCCCTGGACAGGGGGCGTATACAGGGGGGGATACTGAAGCTTTCTTT. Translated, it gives CASSPGQGAYTGGDTEAFF.

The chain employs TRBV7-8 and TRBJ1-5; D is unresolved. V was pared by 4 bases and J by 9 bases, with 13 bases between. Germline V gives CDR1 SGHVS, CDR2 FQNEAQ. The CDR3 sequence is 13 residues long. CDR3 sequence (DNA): TGTGCCAGCAGCTCTCGAACCGTACCGCCCCAGCATTTT. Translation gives CASSSRTVPPQHF.

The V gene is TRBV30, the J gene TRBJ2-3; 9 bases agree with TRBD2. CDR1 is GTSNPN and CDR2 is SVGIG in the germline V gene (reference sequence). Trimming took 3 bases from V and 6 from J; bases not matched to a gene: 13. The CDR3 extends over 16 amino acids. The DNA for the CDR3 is TGTGCCTGGAGACCCCCACTAGCGGGTTGGGTGGATACGCAGTATTTT. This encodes CAWRPPLAGWVDTQYF.

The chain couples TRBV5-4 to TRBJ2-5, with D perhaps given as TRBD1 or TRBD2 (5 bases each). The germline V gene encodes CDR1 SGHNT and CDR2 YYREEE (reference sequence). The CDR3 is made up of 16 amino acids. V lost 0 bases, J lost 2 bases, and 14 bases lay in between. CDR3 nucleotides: TGTGCCAGCAGCTTGGCGTCAGGGAGAAAACAAGAGACCCAGTACTTC. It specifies CASSLASGRKQETQYF.

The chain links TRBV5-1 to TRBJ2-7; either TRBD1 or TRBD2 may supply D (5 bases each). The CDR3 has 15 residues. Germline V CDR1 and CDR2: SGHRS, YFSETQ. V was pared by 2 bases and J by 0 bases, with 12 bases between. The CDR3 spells CASSFSRESSYEQYF. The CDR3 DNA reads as TGCGCCAGCAGCTTTAGCAGGGAGAGCTCCTACGAGCAGTACTTC.

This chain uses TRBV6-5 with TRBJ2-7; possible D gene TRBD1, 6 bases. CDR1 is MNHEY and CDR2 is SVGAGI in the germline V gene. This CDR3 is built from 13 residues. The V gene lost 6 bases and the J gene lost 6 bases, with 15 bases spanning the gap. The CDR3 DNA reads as TGTGCCAGCAGACCTCAGGGGTACGGCGAGCAGTACTTC. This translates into CASRPQGYGEQYF.

The CDR3 region is CASGWLQGSGSYEQYF. Written as DNA, the CDR3 is TGTGCTAGTGGTTGGTTACAGGGGAGCGGTTCCTACGAGCAGTACTTC. V is TRBV12-5 and J is TRBJ2-7; 7 bases fit TRBD1. Germline V gene lookup returns CDR1 LGHNT and CDR2 FRNRAP. J was trimmed by 1 base and V by 4 bases; bases with no gene match: 10. The CDR3 totals 16 residues.

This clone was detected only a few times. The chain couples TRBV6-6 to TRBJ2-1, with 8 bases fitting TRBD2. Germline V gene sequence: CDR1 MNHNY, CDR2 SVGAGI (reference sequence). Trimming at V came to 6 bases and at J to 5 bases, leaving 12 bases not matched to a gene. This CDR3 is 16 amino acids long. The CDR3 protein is CASSGAGGRTHNEQFF. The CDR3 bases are TGTGCCAGCAGCGGGGCGGGCGGGAGGACCCACAATGAGCAGTTCTTC.

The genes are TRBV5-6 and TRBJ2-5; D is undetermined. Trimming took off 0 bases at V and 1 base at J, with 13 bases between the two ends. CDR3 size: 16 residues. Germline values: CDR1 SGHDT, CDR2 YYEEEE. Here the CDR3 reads CASSLVKYHFQETQYF. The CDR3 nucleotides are TGTGCCAGCAGCTTGGTAAAGTATCATTTCCAAGAGACCCAGTACTTC.

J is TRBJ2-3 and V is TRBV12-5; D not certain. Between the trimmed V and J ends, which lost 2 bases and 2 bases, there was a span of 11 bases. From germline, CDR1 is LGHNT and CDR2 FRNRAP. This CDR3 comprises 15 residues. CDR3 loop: CASGLPSQTTDTQYF. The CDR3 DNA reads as TGTGCTAGTGGTTTGCCTTCACAGACCACAGATACGCAGTATTTT. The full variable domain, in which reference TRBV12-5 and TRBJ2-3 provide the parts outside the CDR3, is DARVTQTPRHKVTEMGQEVTMRCQPILGHNTVFWYRQTMMQGLELLAYFRNRAPLDDSGMPKDRFSAEMPDATLATLKIQPSEPRDSAVYFCASGLPSQTTDTQYFGPGTRLTVL.